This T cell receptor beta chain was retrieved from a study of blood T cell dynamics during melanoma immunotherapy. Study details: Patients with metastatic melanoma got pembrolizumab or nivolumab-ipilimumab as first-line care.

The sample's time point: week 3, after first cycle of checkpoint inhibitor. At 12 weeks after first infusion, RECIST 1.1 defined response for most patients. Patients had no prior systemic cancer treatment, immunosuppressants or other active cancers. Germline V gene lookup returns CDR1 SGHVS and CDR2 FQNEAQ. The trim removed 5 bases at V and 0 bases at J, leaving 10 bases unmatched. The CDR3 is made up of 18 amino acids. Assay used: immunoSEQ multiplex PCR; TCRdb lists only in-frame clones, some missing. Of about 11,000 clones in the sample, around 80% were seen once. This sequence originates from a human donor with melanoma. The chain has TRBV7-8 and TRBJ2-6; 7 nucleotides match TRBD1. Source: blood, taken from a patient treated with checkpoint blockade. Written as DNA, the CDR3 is TGTGCCAGCAGCCCGCGGCCGGGACAGCCCTCTGGGGCCAACGTCCTGACTTTC. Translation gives CASSPRPGQPSGANVLTF.